The 4 T cell receptor beta chains below all came from one sample that was sequenced in a study of T-cell reconstitution after alpha-beta-depleted transplantation in children. Unique molecular identifiers were used in preparing the TCRbeta library. TCRdb independently ran MiXCR on the PCR reads; one entry per CDR3 protein. Among 190,000 or so distinct CDR3 sequences listed, over 5.5% were seen once. The specimen was PBMCs from the stem cell graft donor, collected from the stem cell graft. The receptors originated from a human donor who donated a stem cell graft to a child with Wiskott-Aldrich syndrome.

This clonotype has at least ten counts. The genes are TRBV20-1 and TRBJ1-4; D is uncertain. CDR3 length equals 17 residues. V was pared by 1 base and J by 4 bases, with 19 bases between. Per germline, CDR1 DFQATT and CDR2 SNEGSKA (reference sequence). The DNA for the CDR3 is TGCAGTGCTAGAGTCACCTCCCCATCAGTCCATAATGAAAAACTGTTTTTT. Translation: CSARVTSPSVHNEKLFF.

This chain connects TRBV7-8 to TRBJ2-7, with TRBD2 matching 8 bases. The CDR3 extends over 15 amino acids. V dropped 5 bases and J dropped 0; count of bases not matched to a gene: 6. From germline, CDR1 is SGHVS and CDR2 FQNEAQ. This CDR3 is CASSPTSGLSYEQYF. CDR3 coding DNA: TGTGCCAGCAGCCCAACTAGCGGCCTCTCCTACGAGCAGTACTTC. Supplemented by reference TRBV7-8 and TRBJ2-7, the full variable domain reads GAGVSQSPRYKVAKRGQDVALRCDPISGHVSLFWYQQALGQGPEFLTYFQNEAQLDKSGLPSDRFFAERPEGSVSTLKIQRTQQEDSAVYLCASSPTSGLSYEQYFGPGTRLTVT.

As for this clonotype: This may be a read error: a much more frequent sequence differs by one nucleotide. V is TRBV29-1 and J is TRBJ2-5; D tentatively fits TRBD1 or TRBD2 (5 bases each). The CDR3 sequence is 14 residues long. Germline assignment: CDR1 SQVTM and CDR2 ANQGSEA. V was cut by 6 bases and J by 9 bases, with 23 bases left in between. DNA for the CDR3: TGCAGCGTCTCCCAATCCCGGACCGGGACGGCCCAGTACTTC. It is translated as CSVSQSRTGTAQYF.

This clonotype was counted a few times. The chain's CDR3 is CASSLALRGQNTEAFF. CDR3 bases: TGCGCCAGCAGCTTGGCCCTCAGGGGCCAGAACACTGAAGCTTTCTTT. The genes are TRBV5-1 and TRBJ1-1; tentative D call: TRBD1 (6 bases). CDR1 and CDR2 (germline): SGHRS, YFSETQ. Trimming left V 0 bases short and J 1 base short, with 13 bases between. The CDR3 runs to 16 residues.